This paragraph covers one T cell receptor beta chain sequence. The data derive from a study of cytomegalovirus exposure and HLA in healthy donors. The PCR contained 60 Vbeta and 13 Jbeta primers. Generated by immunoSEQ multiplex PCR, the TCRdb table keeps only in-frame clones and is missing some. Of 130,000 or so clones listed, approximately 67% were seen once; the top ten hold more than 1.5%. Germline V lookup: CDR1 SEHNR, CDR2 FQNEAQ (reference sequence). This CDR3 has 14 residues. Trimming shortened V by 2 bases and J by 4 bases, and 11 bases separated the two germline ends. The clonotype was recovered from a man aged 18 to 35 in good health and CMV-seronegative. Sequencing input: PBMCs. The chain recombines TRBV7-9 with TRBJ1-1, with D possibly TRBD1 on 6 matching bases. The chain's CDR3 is CASSLLDRITEAFF. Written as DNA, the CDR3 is TGTGCCAGCAGCTTATTGGACAGAATCACTGAAGCTTTCTTT. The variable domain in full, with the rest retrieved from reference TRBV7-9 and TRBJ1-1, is DTGVSQNPRHKITKRGQNVTFRCDPISEHNRLYWYRQTLGQGPEFLTYFQNEAQLEKSRLLSDRFSAERPKGSFSTLEIQRTEQGDSAMYLCASSLLDRITEAFFGQGTRLTVV.